The source of this T cell receptor beta chain is a study of OX40 agonist ivuxolimab in advanced cancers. The overall study: Cohort: around 83% men, mean age about 60, aged about 23 to 80.

Cycle 7 day 1, cycle 4 day 1, and baseline were the timepoints at which blood was sampled. V shed 2 bases and J 1 base; nucleotides not matched to a gene: 5. The germline V gene encodes CDR1 MNHEY and CDR2 SMNVEV (reference sequence). The CDR3 loop spans 16 amino acids. Sequencing used immunoSEQ multiplex PCR; TCRdb keeps in-frame clones, though not all of them. Altogether under 75,000 clones are present, roughly 89% being singletons, with the ten largest covering about 0.72%. V usage is TRBV27 and J usage is TRBJ2-5; TRBD2 matches 9 bases. The source was CD4+ or CD8+ T cells sorted from blood, collected in a trial of the OX40 agonist ivuxolimab. The TCR originated in an adult with an advanced solid tumor such as melanoma, head and neck, liver or kidney cancer. This CDR3 reads CASSLRLAGIQETQYF. CDR3 nucleotides: TGTGCCAGCAGTTTAAGGCTAGCGGGGATCCAAGAGACCCAGTACTTC.